This T cell receptor beta chain was captured by sequencing in a study of CD8+CD57+ T cells in acquired aplastic anemia. Patients sequenced had flow cytometry evidence of CD8+CD57+ cell expansion. Untreated patients provided the blood samples, with no therapy given before sampling. Genomic DNA was employed as the template in profiling TCR beta VDJ and CDR3. TCRdb called the reads again in MiXCR, with one record for every CDR3 protein. This sample yields 100,000 to 150,000 distinct CDR3 sequences, of which about two fifths are seen a single time; about 2.7% belongs to the top ten. This clonotype was detected many times. Its antigen is as yet unknown. Study-level findings and limits: Patients and controls were not found to differ significantly in CD8+ Simpson's diversity.

The source material was sorted CD4+, CD8+, or CD8+CD57+ T cells (not recorded which) from PBMCs. The sequence was obtained from a human donor with aplastic anemia.

CDR3 protein: CASRQGGASSYEQYF. CDR3 in DNA: TGTGCCAGCAGGCAAGGGGGGGCGAGCTCCTACGAGCAGTACTTC. The chain combines TRBV5-5 with TRBJ2-7; possibly TRBD2 for D (7 bases). V was cut by 5 bases and J by 0 bases, with 15 bases left in between. The V gene's germline CDR1 is SGHKS and CDR2 YYEKEE (reference sequence). The CDR3 is 15 amino acids.